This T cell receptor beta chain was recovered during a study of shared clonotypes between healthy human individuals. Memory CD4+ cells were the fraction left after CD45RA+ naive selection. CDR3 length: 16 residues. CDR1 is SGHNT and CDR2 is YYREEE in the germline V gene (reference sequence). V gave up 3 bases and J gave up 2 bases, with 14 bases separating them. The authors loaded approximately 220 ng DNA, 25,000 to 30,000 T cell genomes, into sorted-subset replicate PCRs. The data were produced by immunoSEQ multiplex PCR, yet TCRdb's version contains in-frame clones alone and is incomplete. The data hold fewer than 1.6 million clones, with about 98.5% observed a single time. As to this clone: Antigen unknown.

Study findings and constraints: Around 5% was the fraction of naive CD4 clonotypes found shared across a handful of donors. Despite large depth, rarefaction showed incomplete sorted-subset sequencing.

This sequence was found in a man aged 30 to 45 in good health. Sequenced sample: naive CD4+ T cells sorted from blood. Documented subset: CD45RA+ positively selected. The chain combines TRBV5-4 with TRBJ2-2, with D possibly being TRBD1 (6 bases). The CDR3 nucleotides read TGTGCCAGCAGCTCACTAAAGACAGGAAACACCGGGGAGCTGTTTTTT. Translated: CASSSLKTGNTGELFF.